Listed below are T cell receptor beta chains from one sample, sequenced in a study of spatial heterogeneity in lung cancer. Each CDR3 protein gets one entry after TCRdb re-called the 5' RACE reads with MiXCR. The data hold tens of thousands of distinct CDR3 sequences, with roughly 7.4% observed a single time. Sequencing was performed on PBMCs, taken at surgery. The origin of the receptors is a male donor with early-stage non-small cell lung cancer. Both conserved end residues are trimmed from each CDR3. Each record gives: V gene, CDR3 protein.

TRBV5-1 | ASSPGTEYNEQF
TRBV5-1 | ASSPRLAGVQETQY
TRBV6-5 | ASSWDSGSQQF
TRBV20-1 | SARTPGGLPYNEQF
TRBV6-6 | AGRSGDTDTQY
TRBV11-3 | ASSSRQGAGEKLF
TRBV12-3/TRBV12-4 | ASSAGSDEKLF
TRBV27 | ASSFGLRSSYNEQF
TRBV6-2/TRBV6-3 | ASSYLLAGGKDTQY
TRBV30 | AWSDPVDREGIETQY
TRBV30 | AWSFGSFTEQY
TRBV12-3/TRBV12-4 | ASSLSVTQY
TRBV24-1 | ATSDSGPADTQY
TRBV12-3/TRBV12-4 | ASSPDPGTFHEKLF
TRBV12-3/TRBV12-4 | ASSAGTVTDTQY
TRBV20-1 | SARDFGGLTDTQY
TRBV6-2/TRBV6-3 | ASRPGGVSYNEQF
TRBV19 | ASSIDLWTSGEQETQY
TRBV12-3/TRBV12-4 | ASSLDQVRTINQPQH
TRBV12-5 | ASGLVVSATDTQY
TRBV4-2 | ASSQDNQGSYNEQF
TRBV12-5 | ASGPRGTETQY
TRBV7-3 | ASSSQGANTEAF
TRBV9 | ASSARDPQPIY
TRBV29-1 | SVLANYGYT
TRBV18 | ASSPPNRGAYGYT
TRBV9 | ASSVEGSGGAQQETQY
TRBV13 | ASSFGTGAYEQY